This TCR beta chain emerged from a study of beta chain features in type 1 diabetes. Expressed TCRB transcripts were sequenced because the entire RNA isolate underwent reverse transcription. Assay: immunoSEQ multiplex PCR; the TCRdb copy retains only in-frame clones and omits some. This table holds under 400,000 clones, around a fifth found once. Sequenced input: naive CD4+ T cells from blood. The receptor was derived from a woman aged 18-29 years in good health.

In DNA form, the CDR3 reads TGTGCCAGCAGCGTAGCGAGTCTAGCGGGGGCAGATACGCAGTATTTT. This sequence encodes CASSVASLAGADTQYF. V is TRBV9 and J is TRBJ2-3, with 10 bases lining up with TRBD2. CDR1 and CDR2 from the germline V gene are SGDLS and YYNGEE. There are 16 residues in the CDR3. Trimming at V came to 0 bases and at J to 4 bases, leaving 5 bases not matched to a gene.